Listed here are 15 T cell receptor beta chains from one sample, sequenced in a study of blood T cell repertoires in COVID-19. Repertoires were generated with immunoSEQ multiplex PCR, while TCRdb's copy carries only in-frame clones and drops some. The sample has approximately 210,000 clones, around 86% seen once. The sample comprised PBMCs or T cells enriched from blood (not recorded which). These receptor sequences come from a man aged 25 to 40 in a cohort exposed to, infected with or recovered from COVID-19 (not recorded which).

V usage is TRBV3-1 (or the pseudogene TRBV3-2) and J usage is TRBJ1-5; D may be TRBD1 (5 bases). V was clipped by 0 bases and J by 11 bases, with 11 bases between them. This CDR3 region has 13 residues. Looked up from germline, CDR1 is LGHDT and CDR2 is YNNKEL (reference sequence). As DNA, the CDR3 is TGTGCCAGCAGCCAAGAAAGCAGGGCGGCCCAGCATTTT. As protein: CASSQESRAAQHF.

The CDR3 DNA reads as TGTGCCAGCAGTTTGGCTAGCGGGGGTTCCTACGAGCAGTACTTC. This encodes CASSLASGGSYEQYF. The rearrangement links TRBV28 to TRBJ2-7; the match to TRBD2 covers 10 bases. Trimming removed 3 bases from V and 1 base from J; junction bases left unmatched: 3. Germline assignment: CDR1 MDHEN and CDR2 SYDVKM. The CDR3 is made up of 15 amino acids.

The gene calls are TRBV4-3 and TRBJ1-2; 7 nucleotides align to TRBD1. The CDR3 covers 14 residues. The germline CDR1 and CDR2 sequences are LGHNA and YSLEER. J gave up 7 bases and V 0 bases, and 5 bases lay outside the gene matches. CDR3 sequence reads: CASSQDEGAGGYTF. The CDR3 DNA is TGCGCCAGCAGCCAAGATGAGGGGGCAGGTGGCTACACCTTC.

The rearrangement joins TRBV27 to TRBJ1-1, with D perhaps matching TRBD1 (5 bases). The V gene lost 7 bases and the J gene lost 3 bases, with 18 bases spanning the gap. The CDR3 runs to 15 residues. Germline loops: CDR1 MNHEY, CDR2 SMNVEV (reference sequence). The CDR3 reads CASNSVGGEDTEAFF. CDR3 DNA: TGTGCCAGCAATTCGGTAGGAGGGGAGGACACTGAAGCTTTCTTT.

The CDR3 DNA sequence: TGTGCCACCAGTGATCCCCGGACTAGCGGGAGACATGAGCAGTTCTTC. Translating it yields CATSDPRTSGRHEQFF. The rearrangement links TRBV24-1 to TRBJ2-1; 13 nucleotides line up with TRBD2. The trim removed 3 bases at V and 8 bases at J, leaving 6 bases unmatched. This CDR3 is built from 16 residues. The germline gives CDR1 KGHDR, CDR2 SFDVKD.

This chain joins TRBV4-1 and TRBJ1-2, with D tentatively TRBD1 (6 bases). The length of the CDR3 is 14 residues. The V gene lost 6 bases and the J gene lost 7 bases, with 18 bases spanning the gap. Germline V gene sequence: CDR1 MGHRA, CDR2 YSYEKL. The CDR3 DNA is TGCGCCAGCAGACCAACAGGGATTGGAGGTGGCTACACCTTC. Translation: CASRPTGIGGGYTF.

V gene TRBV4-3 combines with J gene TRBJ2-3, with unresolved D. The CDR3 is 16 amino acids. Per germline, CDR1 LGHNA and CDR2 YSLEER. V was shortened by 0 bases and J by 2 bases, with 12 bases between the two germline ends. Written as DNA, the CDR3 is TGCGCCAGCAGCCAAGATGATGGCTCCTCCACAGATACGCAGTATTTT. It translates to CASSQDDGSSTDTQYF.

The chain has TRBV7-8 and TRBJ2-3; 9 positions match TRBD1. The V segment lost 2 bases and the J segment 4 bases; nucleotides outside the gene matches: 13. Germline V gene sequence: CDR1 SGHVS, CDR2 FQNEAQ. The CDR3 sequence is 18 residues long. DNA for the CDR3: TGTGCCAGCAGCTTACCCGGGACAGGGAGTAGTAAGGCAGATACGCAGTATTTT. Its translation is CASSLPGTGSSKADTQYF.

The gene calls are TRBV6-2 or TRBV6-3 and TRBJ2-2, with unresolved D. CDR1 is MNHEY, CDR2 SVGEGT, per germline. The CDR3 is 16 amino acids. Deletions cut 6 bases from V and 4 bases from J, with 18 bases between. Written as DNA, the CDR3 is TGTGCCAGCAGCCTGGTGGGCCCAGGCCCCACCGGGGAGCTGTTTTTT. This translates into CASSLVGPGPTGELFF.

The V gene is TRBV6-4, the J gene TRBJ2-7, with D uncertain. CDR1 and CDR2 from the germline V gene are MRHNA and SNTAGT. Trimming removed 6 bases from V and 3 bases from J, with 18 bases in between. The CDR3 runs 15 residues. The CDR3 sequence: CASSDQRRPNYEQYF. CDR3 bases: TGTGCCAGCAGCGATCAGCGTCGGCCTAACTACGAGCAGTACTTC.

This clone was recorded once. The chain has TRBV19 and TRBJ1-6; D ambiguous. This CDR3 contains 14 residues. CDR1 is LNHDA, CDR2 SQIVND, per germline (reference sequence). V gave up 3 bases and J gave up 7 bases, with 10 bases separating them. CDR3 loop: CASSIAGFNSPLHF. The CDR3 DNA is TGTGCCAGTAGTATTGCAGGTTTCAATTCACCCCTCCACTTT.

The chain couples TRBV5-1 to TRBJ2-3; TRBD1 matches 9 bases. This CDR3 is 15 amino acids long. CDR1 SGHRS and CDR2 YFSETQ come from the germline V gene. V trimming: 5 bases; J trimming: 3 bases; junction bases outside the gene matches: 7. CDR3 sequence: CASSLRTGETDTQYF. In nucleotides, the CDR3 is TGCGCCAGCAGTTTAAGGACAGGGGAAACAGATACGCAGTATTTT. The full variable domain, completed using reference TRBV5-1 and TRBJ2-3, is KAGVTQTPRYLIKTRGQQVTLSCSPISGHRSVSWYQQTPGQGLQFLFEYFSETQRNKGNFPGRFSGRQFSNSRSEMNVSTLELGDSALYLCASSLRTGETDTQYFGPGTRLTVL.

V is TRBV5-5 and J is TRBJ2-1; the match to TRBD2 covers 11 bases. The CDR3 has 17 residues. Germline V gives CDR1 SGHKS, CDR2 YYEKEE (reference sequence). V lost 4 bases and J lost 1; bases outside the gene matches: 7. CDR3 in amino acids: CASSPGLAAKSYNEQFF. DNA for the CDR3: TGTGCCAGCAGCCCGGGACTAGCGGCCAAATCCTACAATGAGCAGTTCTTC.

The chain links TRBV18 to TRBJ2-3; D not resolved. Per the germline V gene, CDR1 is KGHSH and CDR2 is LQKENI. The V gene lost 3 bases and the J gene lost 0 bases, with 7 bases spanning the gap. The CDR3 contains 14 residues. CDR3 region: CASSPSRSTDTQYF. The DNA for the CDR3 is TGTGCCAGCTCACCCTCGCGCAGCACAGATACGCAGTATTTT.

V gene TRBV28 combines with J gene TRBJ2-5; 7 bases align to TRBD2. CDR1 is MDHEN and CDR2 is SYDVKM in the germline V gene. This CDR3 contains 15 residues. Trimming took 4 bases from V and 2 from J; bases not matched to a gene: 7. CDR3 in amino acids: CASSSGLAAQETQYF. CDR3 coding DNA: TGTGCCAGCAGTTCTGGGCTAGCGGCACAAGAGACCCAGTACTTC.